The entry below describes one T cell receptor beta chain. Its antigen is unknown. The CDR3 is made up of 17 amino acids. V was pared by 0 bases and J by 11 bases, with 18 bases of the junction left unmatched. Germline loops: CDR1 SGDLS, CDR2 YYNGEE. The PCR was carried out with 60 Vbeta primers and 13 Jbeta primers. Libraries were prepared by immunoSEQ multiplex PCR; TCRdb keeps only in-frame clonotypes and omits some of them. The data hold under 200,000 clones, with 70% to 90% observed a single time. This entry belongs to a study of cytomegalovirus exposure and HLA in healthy donors. Whole-study findings and limits: Later on, an analysis tied around 17,000 TCR beta sequences to HLA alleles at 0.05 false discovery rate. Altogether, 150 to 200 TCR beta chains were recorded as cytomegalovirus-associated.

Sequences were obtained from PBMCs. This chain links TRBV9 with TRBJ2-3; 7 positions match TRBD1. This receptor was identified in a young woman in good health and CMV-seronegative. The CDR3 DNA sequence: TGTGCCAGCAGCGTAGAAGGAAGGCAGGGGGTGGGTAAGGAGCAGTATTTT. It specifies CASSVEGRQGVGKEQYF.